The T cell receptor (beta chain) under discussion was sequenced for a study of T cell responses to AZD1222 COVID-19 vaccine. This CDR3 contains 13 residues. Trimming left V 3 bases short and J 7 bases short, with 12 bases between. Assay used: immunoSEQ multiplex PCR; TCRdb lists only in-frame clones, some missing. The data contain approximately 170,000 clones, roughly nine tenths of them seen just once; the ten biggest clones take up about 1%. The rearrangement joins TRBV12-3 or TRBV12-4 to TRBJ1-1; a possible D gene is TRBD1 (6 bases). The sequencing used peripheral blood, collected 28 days after the second AZD1222 dose. The clonotype comes from an adult who received the AZD1222 COVID-19 vaccine. CDR3 in DNA: TGTGCCAGCAGTTTGACAGGATCCGGTGAAGCTTTCTTT. It codes for CASSLTGSGEAFF.